These 4 T cell receptor beta chains were sequenced from one sample in a study of vaccination and CD4 T cells after COVID-19. Their specific antigens are unknown. The Oncomine TCR Beta short-read assay was what sequenced the DNA obtained from cultured CD4+ T cells. Each CDR3 protein is one row after TCRdb ran MiXCR on the PCR reads. The repertoire holds some 18,000 distinct CDR3 sequences, around 50% seen once, with 6.5% in the top ten. Stated treatment: approximately 9-day PBMC culture with coronavirus spike peptide pools or control peptides (ViraFEST assay). Sample: CD4+ T cells from blood, cultured in vitro. The receptor set was obtained from a human donor who had recovered from COVID-19.

This clonotype has a handful of counts. The chain is built from TRBV10-3 and TRBJ1-2; tentatively, D is TRBD1 (6 bases). Per the germline V gene, CDR1 is ENHRY and CDR2 is SYGVKD. V lost 8 bases to trimming and J lost 4 bases, with 14 bases between them. This CDR3 is built from 13 residues. The chain's CDR3 is CAIGQPVGYGYTF. The CDR3 region has the DNA TGTGCCATCGGACAGCCCGTCGGCTATGGCTACACCTTC.

The chain has TRBV30 and TRBJ1-4, with a possible D match to TRBD1 (6 bases). Germline assignment: CDR1 GTSNPN and CDR2 SVGIG (reference sequence). V was clipped by 3 bases and J by 8 bases, with 22 bases between them. CDR3 size: 16 residues. The DNA for the CDR3 is TGTGCCTGGAGCGACAAACTGAACAGGGAAGGGGAAAAACTGTTTTTT. Encoded protein: CAWSDKLNREGEKLFF.

The chain couples TRBV20-1 to TRBJ1-5; D might be TRBD1 (6 bases). Trimming removed 1 base at V and 5 bases at J, with 15 bases between. This CDR3 is built from 15 residues. CDR1 is DFQATT, CDR2 SNEGSKA, per germline (reference sequence). The CDR3 DNA reads as TGCAGTGCTAGAGTTGAAGCAGGGGAGCATCAGCCCCAGCATTTT. Protein product: CSARVEAGEHQPQHF.

V and J are TRBV7-9 and TRBJ2-5; D is ambiguous. Trimming cost V 2 bases and J 2 bases, with 9 bases left between them. This CDR3 is built from 14 residues. CDR1 is SEHNR, CDR2 FQNEAQ, per germline (reference sequence). DNA for the CDR3: TGTGCCAGCAGCTTATCGTACCGGCAAGAGACCCAGTACTTC. Translated, it gives CASSLSYRQETQYF.